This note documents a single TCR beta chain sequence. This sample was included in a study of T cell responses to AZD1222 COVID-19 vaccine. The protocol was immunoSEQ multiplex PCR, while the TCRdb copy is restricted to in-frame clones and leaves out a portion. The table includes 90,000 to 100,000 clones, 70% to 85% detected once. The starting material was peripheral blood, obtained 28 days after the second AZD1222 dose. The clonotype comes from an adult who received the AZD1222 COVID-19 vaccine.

This CDR3 is CASSISNTEAFF. CDR3 DNA: TGTGCCAGTAGTATCTCGAACACTGAAGCTTTCTTT. V gene TRBV19 combines with J gene TRBJ1-1; unclear D gene. Trimming pared 3 bases from V and 1 base from J, leaving 3 bases between. CDR3 size: 12 residues. Germline V CDR1 and CDR2: LNHDA, SQIVND (reference sequence).